Listed here are 14 T cell receptor beta chains from one sample, sequenced in a study of tumor and adjacent non-tumor tissue in lung cancer. TCRbeta libraries were built with three rounds of nested PCR, modified from ARM-PCR. TCRdb ran MiXCR on the multiplex PCR reads and lists one entry per CDR3 protein. This sample has tens of thousands of distinct CDR3 sequences; roughly 60% occur once, and the top ten carry 15% to 20%. This sample's RNA came from whole unsorted tissue. The normal lung tissue was taken more than 3 cm from the tumor edge. Sequencing input: distant non-tumor lung tissue. Receptors were obtained from a woman between 35 and 50 years old with non-small cell lung cancer.

There are many counts of this clonotype. The V call is TRBV6-1, the J call TRBJ2-7, with 10 bases lining up with TRBD2. Germline trimming cut 6 bases from V and 4 bases from J; bases unmatched to any gene: 9. This CDR3 comprises 15 residues. Germline CDR1 MNHNS, CDR2 SASEGT. This chain's CDR3 is CASSRDPSGGYEQYF. The CDR3 nucleotides are TGTGCCAGCAGCCGAGACCCTAGCGGGGGATACGAGCAGTACTTC.

This clonotype was seen just once. One end of the junction fails to match germline, which may point to a read error. The J gene is TRBJ2-7, the V gene TRBV28; 7 bases map to TRBD1. The CDR3 spans 15 residues. CDR1 is MDHEN, CDR2 SYDVKM, per germline. CDR3 region: CASSLIADRAYERYF. CDR3 nucleotides: TGTGCCAGCAGTCTAATCGCTGACAGGGCCTACGAGCGGTACTTC.

The table lists this clonotype with many counts. The chain has TRBV29-1 and TRBJ2-1; 11 nucleotides agree with TRBD2. The CDR3 is 14 amino acids. J gave up 7 bases and V 7 bases, and 9 bases lay outside the gene matches. The germline gives CDR1 SQVTM, CDR2 ANQGSEA. The DNA of the CDR3 is TGCAGCGCCACAGAAGGGACTAGCGGTAATGAGCAGTTCTTC. Its translation is CSATEGTSGNEQFF.

About this clonotype: Being one base from a much bigger clone, this may be a read error. No conserved phenylalanine or tryptophan ends this CDR3, so it is likely a read error. The DNA is omitted, as the CDR3 cannot be located on it reliably, and the CDR3 follows TCRdb's listing. The chain links TRBV6-9 to TRBJ2-7. The length of the CDR3 is 8 amino acids, counting both ends. Germline V gene lookup returns CDR1 MNHGY and CDR2 SVAAGI. CDR3 loop: CTSGLGFG.

V and J are TRBV29-1 and TRBJ2-3; TRBD2 might be the D (5 bases). CDR3 length: 13 residues. Germline CDR1 SQVTM, CDR2 ANQGSEA. With 4 bases removed from V and 5 bases from J, the gap between germline ends came to 13 bases. CDR3 DNA sequence: TGCAGCGTTGGAGTTACGGGGAAAGATACGCAGTATTTT. Its protein is CSVGVTGKDTQYF.

Remarks on this clonotype: It is likely a read error, because the conserved phenylalanine at the end of the CDR3 is missing. The V and J genes are TRBV29-1 and TRBJ2-5; D gene uncertain. Trimming removed 7 bases from V and 2 bases from J, with 14 bases in between. From germline, CDR1 is SQVTM and CDR2 ANQGSEA. The CDR3 extends over 13 amino acids. The CDR3 loop is CSAEHWGQETQYL. The CDR3 bases are TGCAGCGCTGAGCACTGGGGACAAGAGACCCAGTACCTC.

The table lists this clonotype with a few counts. Compared with germline, one end of the junction differs, possibly owing to a read error. The chain couples TRBV18 to TRBJ1-3; weak D call: TRBD1 (5 bases). The CDR3 sequence is 16 residues long. Germline V gene sequence: CDR1 KGHSH, CDR2 LQKENI. The CDR3 spells CASSTTGEVTGNAIYF. In DNA form, the CDR3 reads TGTGCCAGCTCAACCACAGGAGAGGTGACTGGAAACGCCATATATTTT. Looking up the rest from reference TRBV18 and TRBJ1-3 gives the full variable domain: NAGVMQNPRHLVRRRGQEARLRCSPMKGHSHVYWYRQLPEEGLKFMVYLQKENIIDESGMPKERFSAEFPKEGPSILRIQQVVRGDSAAYFCASSTTGEVTGNAIYFGEGSWLTVV.

Regarding this clonotype: Possible read error: a much larger clone is one base away. The chain combines TRBV20-1 with TRBJ2-3; D tentatively fits TRBD1 or TRBD2 (5 bases each). This CDR3 has 15 amino acids. V lost 7 bases and J 3 bases, leaving 20 bases between the germline ends. Germline V gene data show CDR1 as DFQATT and CDR2 as SNEGSKA (reference sequence). Here the CDR3 DNA reads TGCAGTGTAAACCCCCGGGGCAGGGCAACAGATACGCAGTATTTT. It encodes CSVNPRGRATDTQYF.

This clonotype was observed a few times. A much larger clone is a single base away; this may be a read error. The rearrangement uses TRBV30 and TRBJ2-1; D assignment may be TRBD1 or TRBD2 (5 bases each). The CDR3 is 13 residues long. Per germline, CDR1 GTSNPN and CDR2 SVGIG (reference sequence). Trimming removed 2 bases at V and 12 bases at J, with 17 bases between. The CDR3 loop reads CAWSILPGPRQFF. The CDR3 bases are TGTGCCTGGAGTATACTACCGGGGCCGAGGCAGTTCTTC.

In this sample, this clonotype turned up many times. The rearrangement uses TRBV7-8 and TRBJ2-1; the D gene is possibly TRBD2 (6 bases). Per the germline V gene, CDR1 is SGHVS and CDR2 is FQNEAQ. The CDR3 consists of 15 residues. With 1 base removed from V and 6 bases from J, the gap between germline ends came to 13 bases. The CDR3 DNA reads TGTGCCAGCAGCTTAGAGTGGGGGGATATCAATGAGCAGTTCTTC. It specifies CASSLEWGDINEQFF.

About this clonotype itself: A read error may explain this, as a much larger clone is one base away. The rearrangement joins TRBV12-3 or TRBV12-4 to TRBJ1-5, with unresolved D. CDR3 size: 13 residues. Trimming shortened V by 6 bases and J by 0 bases, and 6 bases separated the two germline ends. The CDR3 sequence: CASSLCSNQPQHF. The CDR3 DNA is TGTGCCAGCAGCCTATGTAGCAATCAGCCCCAGCATTTT.

This clonotype occurred many times. The chain joins TRBV6-6 to TRBJ2-2; 10 bases fit TRBD1. This CDR3 comprises 15 residues. Trimming took 6 bases from V and 4 from J; bases not matched to a gene: 5. CDR1 is MNHNY, CDR2 SVGAGI, per germline (reference sequence). The chain's CDR3 is CASRPGQGRTGELFF. CDR3 nucleotides: TGTGCCAGCAGACCGGGACAGGGGCGCACCGGGGAGCTGTTTTTT.

On this clonotype itself: At one end the junction does not follow the germline gene, possibly because of a read error. The gene calls are TRBV13 and TRBJ2-7; no clear D gene. Looked up from germline, CDR1 is PRHDT and CDR2 is FYEKMQ (reference sequence). This CDR3 has 14 amino acids. CDR3 DNA sequence: TGTACCAGCAGCTTAGACGATGGATCCTACGAGCAGTACTTC. Its protein product is CTSSLDDGSYEQYF.

As for this clonotype: Compared with germline, one end of the junction differs, possibly owing to a read error. J is TRBJ2-1 and V is TRBV6-2 or TRBV6-3, with D possibly TRBD2 on 6 matching bases. The CDR3 sequence is 16 residues long. Germline V gene lookup returns CDR1 MNHEY and CDR2 SVGEGT. CDR3 amino acids: CASNSYGAGYDNEQFF. CDR3 DNA: TGTGCCAGCAACTCTTATGGGGCGGGATACGACAATGAGCAGTTCTTT.